This T cell receptor (beta chain) was sequenced in a study of OX40 agonist ivuxolimab in advanced cancers. On the study more broadly: Dose-escalation patients' cancers were hepatocellular carcinoma, melanoma, renal cell or head and neck cancer. Partial responses were achieved by three patients: one hepatocellular carcinoma, two cutaneous melanoma.

Findings and limits, study-wide: Those patients achieving a partial response at 0.1-3.0 mg/kg showed among the lowest clonal expansion.

A word on this clone: Its antigen is not identified.

Assay used: immunoSEQ multiplex PCR; TCRdb lists only in-frame clones, some missing. The table records 30,000 to 45,000 clones, about 88% of them present only once. Sampling times: baseline, cycle 4 day 1, cycle 7 day 1. CDR1 and CDR2 from the germline V gene are SGHRS and YFSETQ. This CDR3 has 13 residues. The ends were cut back, 4 bases at V and 7 bases at J, with 15 bases in the middle. The rearrangement uses TRBV5-1 and TRBJ2-7; maybe TRBD2 (5 bases). This clonotype originated in an adult with an advanced solid tumor such as melanoma, head and neck, liver or kidney cancer. The starting material was CD4+ or CD8+ T cells sorted from blood, obtained in a trial of the OX40 agonist ivuxolimab. The CDR3 protein is CASSLDYSREQYF. The CDR3 nucleotides read TGCGCCAGCAGCCTCGACTACTCTAGGGAGCAGTACTTC. Using reference TRBV5-1 and TRBJ2-7 for the parts outside the CDR3, the full variable domain is KAGVTQTPRYLIKTRGQQVTLSCSPISGHRSVSWYQQTPGQGLQFLFEYFSETQRNKGNFPGRFSGRQFSNSRSEMNVSTLELGDSALYLCASSLDYSREQYFGPGTRLTVT.